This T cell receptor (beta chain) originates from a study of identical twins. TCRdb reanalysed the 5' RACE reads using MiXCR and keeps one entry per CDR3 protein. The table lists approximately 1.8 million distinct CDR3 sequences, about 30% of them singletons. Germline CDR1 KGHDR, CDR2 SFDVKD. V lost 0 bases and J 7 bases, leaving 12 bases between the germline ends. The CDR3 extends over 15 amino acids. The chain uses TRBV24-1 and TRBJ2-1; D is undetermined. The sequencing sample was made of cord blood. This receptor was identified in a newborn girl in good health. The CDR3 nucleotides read TGTGCCACCAGTGATTTGTATAGGGTTGGGAATGAGCAGTTCTTC. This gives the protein CATSDLYRVGNEQFF.